Presented here are 18 T cell receptor beta chains from one specimen sequenced in a study of long-term antiretroviral therapy in people with HIV. Researchers report immunoSEQ v3.0 was run at survey level. The table came from immunoSEQ multiplex PCR; TCRdb's copy has only in-frame clones and leaves some out. The sample contains 20,000 to 25,000 clones, over 75% of which appear only once. The material sequenced was unsorted PBMCs, taken 0.6 years after starting antiretroviral therapy. The source of these receptors is a man between 60 and 75 years old with HIV.

V is TRBV7-3 and J is TRBJ2-2; D is unresolved. Germline values: CDR1 SGHTA, CDR2 FQGTGA. Between the trimmed V and J ends, which lost 1 base and 5 bases, there was a span of 8 bases. The CDR3 runs to 14 residues. This chain's CDR3 is CASSLNYETGELFF. Written as DNA, the CDR3 is TGTGCCAGCAGCTTAAACTACGAAACCGGGGAGCTGTTTTTT.

The gene calls are TRBV18 and TRBJ2-7, with D possibly called TRBD1 or TRBD2 (5 bases each). Germline loops: CDR1 KGHSH, CDR2 LQKENI. This CDR3 is built from 13 residues. V was clipped by 5 bases and J by 0 bases, with 8 bases between them. The CDR3 sequence: CASSSGLSYEQYF. The DNA for the CDR3 is TGTGCCAGCTCATCGGGGCTCTCCTACGAGCAGTACTTC. The full variable domain, in which reference TRBV18 and TRBJ2-7 provide the parts outside the CDR3, is NAGVMQNPRHLVRRRGQEARLRCSPMKGHSHVYWYRQLPEEGLKFMVYLQKENIIDESGMPKERFSAEFPKEGPSILRIQQVVRGDSAAYFCASSSGLSYEQYFGPGTRLTVT.

This chain's CDR3 is CASSLGGGEGQPQHF. The CDR3 DNA follows: TGCGCCAGCAGCTTGGGAGGGGGCGAGGGGCAGCCCCAGCATTTT. The J gene is TRBJ1-5, the V gene TRBV5-1; 7 nucleotides agree with TRBD1. V dropped 0 bases and J dropped 7; count of bases not matched to a gene: 7. The germline gives CDR1 SGHRS, CDR2 YFSETQ. The CDR3 length is 15 residues.

This clone was detected only once. The rearrangement uses TRBV11-2 and TRBJ2-7, with 11 positions matching TRBD2. The ends lost 4 bases at V and 2 bases at J; junction bases unmatched: 4. Germline V gene data show CDR1 as SGHAT and CDR2 as FQNNGV. The CDR3 length is 15 residues. CDR3 sequence (DNA): TGTGCCAGCAGCTACGGGACTAGCGGAACCTACGAGCAGTACTTC. Residues: CASSYGTSGTYEQYF.

The chain employs TRBV4-2 and TRBJ2-3; the D gene is possibly TRBD2 (5 bases). Germline CDR1 LGHNA, CDR2 YNFKEQ. Trimming cost V 6 bases and J 1 base, with 26 bases left between them. This CDR3 contains 19 residues. The CDR3 loop is CASSYSRVDYRGGTDTQYF. In nucleotides, the CDR3 is TGTGCCAGCAGTTATTCCCGGGTCGATTACCGGGGAGGCACAGATACGCAGTATTTT.

The genes are TRBV5-1 and TRBJ2-5, with D maybe TRBD2 (5 bases). Germline lookup yields CDR1 SGHRS and CDR2 YFSETQ. V lost 5 bases and J 2 bases, leaving 16 bases between the germline ends. The CDR3 spans 15 residues. CDR3 coding DNA: TGCGCCAGCAGTAGGGCGGGCACCCAGCAAGAGACCCAGTACTTC. This translates into CASSRAGTQQETQYF. Drawing the rest from reference TRBV5-1 and TRBJ2-5, the complete variable domain is KAGVTQTPRYLIKTRGQQVTLSCSPISGHRSVSWYQQTPGQGLQFLFEYFSETQRNKGNFPGRFSGRQFSNSRSEMNVSTLELGDSALYLCASSRAGTQQETQYFGPGTRLLVL.

The J gene is TRBJ2-7, the V gene TRBV18; D gene unclear. Per germline, CDR1 KGHSH and CDR2 LQKENI. The CDR3 sequence is 13 residues long. V shed 6 bases and J shed 0 bases, with 9 bases lying between them. CDR3 protein: CASSPRTSYEQYF. The CDR3 DNA reads TGTGCCAGCTCCCCCCGGACCTCCTACGAGCAGTACTTC.

V is TRBV29-1 and J is TRBJ2-7; 9 nucleotides align to TRBD1. Trimming took 6 bases from V and 3 from J; bases not matched to a gene: 6. CDR1 is SQVTM and CDR2 is ANQGSEA in the germline V gene. The CDR3 loop spans 13 amino acids. The CDR3 region has the DNA TGCAGCGTGGGGACAGGGTTTGGCTACGAGCAGTACTTC. As protein: CSVGTGFGYEQYF.

The chain couples TRBV5-6 to TRBJ2-1, with D uncertain. Germline V gene data show CDR1 as SGHDT and CDR2 as YYEEEE. Trimming removed 4 bases from V and 7 bases from J, with 9 bases in between. CDR3 length: 12 amino acids. The CDR3 DNA reads as TGTGCCAGCAGCCTGGATAGAAATGAGCAGTTCTTC. Translation gives CASSLDRNEQFF. Complete variable domain (other parts from reference TRBV5-6 and TRBJ2-1): DAGVTQSPTHLIKTRGQQVTLRCSPKSGHDTVSWYQQALGQGPQFIFQYYEEEERQRGNFPDRFSGHQFPNYSSELNVNALLLGDSALYLCASSLDRNEQFFGPGTRLTVL.

V is TRBV2 and J is TRBJ2-6, with D maybe TRBD1 (6 bases). V was cut by 7 bases and J by 2 bases, with 15 bases left in between. Germline V gives CDR1 SNHLY, CDR2 FYNNEI. The CDR3 has 16 amino acids. In nucleotides, the CDR3 is TGTGCCAGCACGATGGTGGGGGCGGCTGGGGCCAACGTCCTGACTTTC. This translates into CASTMVGAAGANVLTF.

This chain connects TRBV9 to TRBJ2-3; D gene unclear. This CDR3 spans 13 amino acids. Germline-derived CDR1 and CDR2 are SGDLS and YYNGEE. V was cut by 0 bases and J by 2 bases, with 4 bases left in between. CDR3 residues: CASSVGNTDTQYF. The CDR3 DNA reads as TGTGCCAGCAGCGTAGGTAACACAGATACGCAGTATTTT.

This chain links TRBV5-1 with TRBJ2-5; 7 bases fit TRBD2. This CDR3 region has 16 residues. Germline assignment: CDR1 SGHRS and CDR2 YFSETQ. J lost 3 bases, V lost 4 bases, and 12 bases had no gene match. CDR3 in amino acids: CASSPPASGGEETQYF. The CDR3 coding sequence is TGCGCCAGCAGCCCACCGGCCTCGGGGGGTGAAGAGACCCAGTACTTC.

This clone is labeled medium-sized. The CDR3 is CASSVVGDQYRETQYF. In nucleotides, the CDR3 is TGTGCCAGCAGCGTAGTAGGAGACCAATACCGAGAGACCCAGTACTTC. V usage is TRBV9 and J usage is TRBJ2-5; D is unclear. The ends were cut back, 0 bases at V and 4 bases at J, with 16 bases in the middle. The CDR3 is made up of 16 amino acids. Germline loops: CDR1 SGDLS, CDR2 YYNGEE.

The genes are TRBV7-3 and TRBJ2-2, with D possibly matching TRBD2 (6 bases). This CDR3 region has 18 residues. Germline CDR1 is SGHTA and CDR2 is FQGTGA. The ends were cut back, 1 base at V and 2 bases at J, with 17 bases in the middle. The DNA of the CDR3 is TGTGCCAGCAGCTTAAGGAGGGGACTGATGGTCAACACCGGGGAGCTGTTTTTT. This gives the protein CASSLRRGLMVNTGELFF.

The chain carries TRBV7-7 and TRBJ2-1; 14 bases agree with TRBD2. This CDR3 has 17 amino acids. V lost 5 bases, J lost 3 bases, and 6 bases stayed unmatched. Germline lookup yields CDR1 SSHAT and CDR2 FNYEAQ (reference sequence). The CDR3 loop reads CASSPGTSGSLYNEQFF. CDR3 sequence (DNA): TGTGCCAGCAGCCCCGGGACTAGCGGGAGTCTCTACAATGAGCAGTTCTTC.

The V gene is TRBV9, the J gene TRBJ2-5; 14 bases fit TRBD2. The CDR3 is 17 amino acids. Unmatched junction bases numbered 7, after V lost 4 bases and J lost 2 bases. In germline, CDR1 is SGDLS, CDR2 YYNGEE. The CDR3: CASSTGGLAGEQETQYF. The CDR3 DNA is TGTGCCAGCAGCACGGGGGGACTAGCGGGGGAGCAAGAGACCCAGTACTTC.

The chain couples TRBV7-6 to TRBJ2-5, with D tentatively TRBD1 or TRBD2 (5 bases each). Trimming left V 3 bases short and J 4 bases short, with 18 bases between. CDR3 size: 16 residues. The V gene's germline CDR1 is SGHVS and CDR2 FNYEAQ. This CDR3 is CASSLFSAAGTETQYF. The CDR3 DNA reads TGTGCCAGCAGCTTGTTTTCTGCCGCCGGGACAGAGACCCAGTACTTC.

The sample holds a few counts of this clone. J is TRBJ2-7 and V is TRBV11-3; D unclear. Trimming cost V 3 bases and J 2 bases, with 14 bases left between them. The CDR3 is 15 amino acids. Germline-derived CDR1 and CDR2 are SGHNT and YENEEA. DNA for the CDR3: TGTGCCAGCAGCTTCCGGTCGGGCGGAACCTACGAGCAGTACTTC. Residues: CASSFRSGGTYEQYF.